One sample yielded the 16 T cell receptor beta chains listed below, sequenced in a study of blood T cell repertoires in COVID-19. This table comes from immunoSEQ multiplex PCR, and its TCRdb copy is limited to in-frame clones, with some not included. The table shows roughly 66,000 clones, with around 82% occurring only once. The sample comprised peripheral blood. The receptors were sampled from a man in his 60s with acute or convalescent COVID-19.

The gene calls are TRBV3-1 (or the pseudogene TRBV3-2) and TRBJ2-5; a possible D gene is TRBD2 (6 bases). V was clipped by 2 bases and J by 5 bases, with 15 bases between them. The CDR3 loop spans 15 amino acids. Germline V gene sequence: CDR1 LGHDT, CDR2 YNNKEL (reference sequence). The CDR3 region has the DNA TGTGCCAGCAGCCAACTGGGGGATGGAGGGGAGACCCAGTACTTC. Translated: CASSQLGDGGETQYF.

J is TRBJ1-5 and V is TRBV3-1 (or the pseudogene TRBV3-2); the D gene is possibly TRBD1 (5 bases). Trimming removed 5 bases from V and 3 bases from J, with 11 bases in between. CDR1 is LGHDT, CDR2 YNNKEL, per germline (reference sequence). The CDR3 contains 14 residues. For the CDR3, the DNA is TGTGCCAGCAGCTTAGGACAAGACAATCAGCCCCAGCATTTT. This gives the protein CASSLGQDNQPQHF.

The rearrangement links TRBV6-5 to TRBJ2-3, with D maybe TRBD2 (5 bases). This CDR3 contains 16 residues. With 0 bases removed from V and 2 bases from J, the gap between germline ends came to 12 bases. CDR1 and CDR2 (germline): MNHEY, SVGAGI. CDR3 amino acids: CASSYSASRITDTQYF. In DNA form, the CDR3 reads TGTGCCAGCAGTTACTCGGCTAGCAGAATCACAGATACGCAGTATTTT.

V and J are TRBV27 and TRBJ2-7; 10 bases align to TRBD2. V shed 5 bases, J shed 3 bases, and the junction held 16 bases outside the gene matches. This CDR3 has 18 residues. Germline CDR1 is MNHEY and CDR2 is SMNVEV (reference sequence). The CDR3 is CASSPLAGATQLGYEQYF. The CDR3 DNA reads TGTGCCAGCAGTCCCCTAGCGGGAGCCACCCAATTGGGCTACGAGCAGTACTTC.

V and J are TRBV5-4 and TRBJ2-7; D gene unclear. There are 13 residues in the CDR3. CDR1 is SGHNT, CDR2 YYREEE, per germline (reference sequence). Trimming stripped 5 bases from V and 5 bases from J, with 14 bases between. CDR3 in DNA: TGTGCCAGCAGGGCAGGCCTCATCAACGAGCAGTACTTC. Protein product: CASRAGLINEQYF.

This sequence joins TRBV3-1 (or the pseudogene TRBV3-2) and TRBJ1-4; D is possibly TRBD1 (5 bases). Per germline, CDR1 LGHDT and CDR2 YNNKEL (reference sequence). The V end lost 5 bases, the J end lost 2 bases, and 9 bases lay between the germline ends. The CDR3 contains 14 residues. CDR3 DNA: TGTGCCAGCAGCGTGTCAGGGACTAATGAAAAACTGTTTTTT. Its translation is CASSVSGTNEKLFF.

The chain joins TRBV11-2 to TRBJ1-2; 7 nucleotides agree with TRBD1. Per the germline V gene, CDR1 is SGHAT and CDR2 is FQNNGV. Trimming removed 2 bases from V and 7 bases from J; junction bases left unmatched: 16. CDR3 size: 17 residues. CDR3 sequence: CASSLRVGSGTEGGYTF. CDR3 DNA: TGTGCCAGCAGCTTACGGGTGGGATCCGGGACAGAAGGTGGCTACACCTTC.

The chain is built from TRBV18 and TRBJ2-3, with 9 nucleotides matching TRBD2. Per germline, CDR1 KGHSH and CDR2 LQKENI. This CDR3 has 16 residues. Unmatched junction bases numbered 4, after V lost 3 bases and J lost 0 bases. The CDR3 protein is CASSPASGDSTDTQYF. The DNA for the CDR3 is TGTGCCAGCTCACCGGCTAGCGGGGACAGCACAGATACGCAGTATTTT.

The genes are TRBV10-1 and TRBJ2-3, with 9 bases that match TRBD1. After removal of 9 bases from V and 4 bases from J, the junction contained 2 bases not matched to a gene. This CDR3 is 12 amino acids long. Germline V gene sequence: CDR1 WNHNN, CDR2 SYGVQD (reference sequence). This chain's CDR3 is CARDRGPDTQYF. The CDR3 nucleotides read TGCGCCAGGGACAGGGGCCCAGATACGCAGTATTTT.

The genes are TRBV7-2 and TRBJ2-1, with TRBD2 matching 10 bases. This CDR3 region has 15 residues. From germline, CDR1 is SGHTA and CDR2 FQGNSA. J was trimmed by 12 bases and V by 5 bases; bases with no gene match: 13. The CDR3, as DNA: TGTGCCAGCAGCAAACCCGGGCTAGCGGGGGTTGCGCAGTTCTTC. Amino acid sequence: CASSKPGLAGVAQFF.

V is TRBV7-2 and J is TRBJ2-5; the D gene is possibly TRBD1 (6 bases). Germline CDR1 SGHTA, CDR2 FQGNSA. This CDR3 is 13 amino acids long. Trimming took off 5 bases at V and 1 base at J, with 8 bases between the two ends. As DNA, the CDR3 is TGTGCCAGCAGCCGAGGGGGCCAAGAGACCCAGTACTTC. This codes for CASSRGGQETQYF.

This sequence joins TRBV7-2 and TRBJ2-5; 7 nucleotides match TRBD2. Germline trimming cut 1 base from V and 2 bases from J; bases unmatched to any gene: 10. Germline CDR1 is SGHTA and CDR2 is FQGNSA. The CDR3 consists of 17 residues. CDR3 sequence: CASSLVERGYLQETQYF. The CDR3 nucleotides are TGTGCCAGCAGCTTAGTAGAGCGGGGATACCTACAAGAGACCCAGTACTTC.

CDR3 in amino acids: CASTRGLLTGELFF. Written as DNA, the CDR3 is TGTGCCAGCACCCGCGGTTTGCTCACCGGGGAGCTGTTTTTT. The chain couples TRBV7-2 to TRBJ2-2; D gene unclear. CDR3 size: 14 residues. Trimming removed 7 bases from V and 4 bases from J, with 13 bases in between. Per germline, CDR1 SGHTA and CDR2 FQGNSA.

The gene calls are TRBV5-1 and TRBJ2-1, with D maybe TRBD1 (8 bases). Germline CDR1 reads SGHRS; CDR2 reads YFSETQ. The ends were cut back, 4 bases at V and 7 bases at J, with 30 bases in the middle. The CDR3 contains 19 residues. Here the CDR3 reads CASSPGQGGPIPGGNEQFF. In nucleotides, the CDR3 is TGCGCCAGCAGCCCCGGACAGGGAGGACCCATCCCCGGGGGGAATGAGCAGTTCTTC.

This clone was observed a handful of times. This chain links TRBV12-3 or TRBV12-4 with TRBJ2-2; the D gene is possibly TRBD1 (6 bases). This CDR3 comprises 12 residues. V was trimmed by 7 bases and J by 4 bases, leaving 7 bases between them. Written as DNA, the CDR3 is TGTGCCAGCAAGGGGGTCACCGGGGAGCTGTTTTTT. It specifies CASKGVTGELFF.

The genes are TRBV3-1 (or the pseudogene TRBV3-2) and TRBJ2-7; TRBD1 aligns across 11 bases. The trim removed 4 bases at V and 4 bases at J, leaving 6 bases unmatched. This CDR3 has 15 amino acids. Germline V CDR1 and CDR2: LGHDT, YNNKEL (reference sequence). CDR3 residues: CASSRAGTGGYEQYF. DNA for the CDR3: TGTGCCAGCAGCCGAGCCGGGACAGGGGGTTACGAGCAGTACTTC.